The following is a TCR beta chain sequence with its context. Its antigen remains unknown. The germline V gene encodes CDR1 DFQATT and CDR2 SNEGSKA (reference sequence). The CDR3 sequence is 14 residues long. V trimming: 6 bases; J trimming: 3 bases; junction bases outside the gene matches: 7. TCR beta CDR3 amplification used RNA transcripts. Second-round multiplex PCR came after first-round RT-PCR with HTBI primers. TCRdb independently ran MiXCR on the multiplex PCR reads; one entry per CDR3 protein. In the table there are 600,000 to 700,000 distinct CDR3 sequences, about two fifths of which are singletons. This specimen belongs to a study of Graves' ophthalmopathy and Graves' hyperthyroidism. Points from the study as a whole: Blood samples also showed most expanded thyroid clonotypes exceeding 0.001 frequency. For separating ophthalmopathy from stable hyperthyroidism, a 13-signature model gave approximately 90% sensitivity and 75% to 83% specificity.

Material for sequencing was peripheral blood. This chain links TRBV20-1 with TRBJ1-5; TRBD1 matches at 8 bases. The sequence derives from an adult man with Graves' ophthalmopathy. The CDR3 loop reads CSARTGRTNQPQHF. The CDR3 coding sequence is TGCAGTGCGCGGACAGGGAGGACCAATCAGCCCCAGCATTTT.